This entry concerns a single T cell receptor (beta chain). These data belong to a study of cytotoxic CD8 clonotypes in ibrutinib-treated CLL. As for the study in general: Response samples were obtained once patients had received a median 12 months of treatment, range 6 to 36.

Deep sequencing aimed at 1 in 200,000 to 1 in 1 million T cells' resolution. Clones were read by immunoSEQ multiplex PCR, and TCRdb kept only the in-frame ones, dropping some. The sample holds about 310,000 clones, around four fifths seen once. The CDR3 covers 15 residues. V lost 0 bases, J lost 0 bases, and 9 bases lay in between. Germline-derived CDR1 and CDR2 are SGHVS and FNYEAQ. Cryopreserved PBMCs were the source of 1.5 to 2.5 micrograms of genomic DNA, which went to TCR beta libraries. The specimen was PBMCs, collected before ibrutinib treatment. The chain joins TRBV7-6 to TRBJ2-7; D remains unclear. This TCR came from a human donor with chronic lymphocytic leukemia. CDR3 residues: CASSLAVDGSYEQYF. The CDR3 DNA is TGTGCCAGCAGCTTAGCAGTGGACGGCTCCTACGAGCAGTACTTC.